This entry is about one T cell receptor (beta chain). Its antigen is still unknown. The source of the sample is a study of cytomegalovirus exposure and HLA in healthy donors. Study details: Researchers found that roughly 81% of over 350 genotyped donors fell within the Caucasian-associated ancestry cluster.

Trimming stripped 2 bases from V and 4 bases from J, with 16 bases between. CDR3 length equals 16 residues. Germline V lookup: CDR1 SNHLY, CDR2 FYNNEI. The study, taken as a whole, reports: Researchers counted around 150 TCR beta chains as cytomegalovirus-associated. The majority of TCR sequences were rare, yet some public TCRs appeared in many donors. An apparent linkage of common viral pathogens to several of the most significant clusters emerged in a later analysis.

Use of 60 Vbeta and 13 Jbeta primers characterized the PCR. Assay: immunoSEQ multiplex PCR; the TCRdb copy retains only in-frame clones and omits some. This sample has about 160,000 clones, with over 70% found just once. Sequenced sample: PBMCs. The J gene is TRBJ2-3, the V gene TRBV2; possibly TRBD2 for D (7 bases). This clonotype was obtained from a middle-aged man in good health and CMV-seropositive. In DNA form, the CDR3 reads TGTGCCAGCAGTGAAAGGGGGAGGGCCTATGCAGATACGCAGTATTTT. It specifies CASSERGRAYADTQYF.